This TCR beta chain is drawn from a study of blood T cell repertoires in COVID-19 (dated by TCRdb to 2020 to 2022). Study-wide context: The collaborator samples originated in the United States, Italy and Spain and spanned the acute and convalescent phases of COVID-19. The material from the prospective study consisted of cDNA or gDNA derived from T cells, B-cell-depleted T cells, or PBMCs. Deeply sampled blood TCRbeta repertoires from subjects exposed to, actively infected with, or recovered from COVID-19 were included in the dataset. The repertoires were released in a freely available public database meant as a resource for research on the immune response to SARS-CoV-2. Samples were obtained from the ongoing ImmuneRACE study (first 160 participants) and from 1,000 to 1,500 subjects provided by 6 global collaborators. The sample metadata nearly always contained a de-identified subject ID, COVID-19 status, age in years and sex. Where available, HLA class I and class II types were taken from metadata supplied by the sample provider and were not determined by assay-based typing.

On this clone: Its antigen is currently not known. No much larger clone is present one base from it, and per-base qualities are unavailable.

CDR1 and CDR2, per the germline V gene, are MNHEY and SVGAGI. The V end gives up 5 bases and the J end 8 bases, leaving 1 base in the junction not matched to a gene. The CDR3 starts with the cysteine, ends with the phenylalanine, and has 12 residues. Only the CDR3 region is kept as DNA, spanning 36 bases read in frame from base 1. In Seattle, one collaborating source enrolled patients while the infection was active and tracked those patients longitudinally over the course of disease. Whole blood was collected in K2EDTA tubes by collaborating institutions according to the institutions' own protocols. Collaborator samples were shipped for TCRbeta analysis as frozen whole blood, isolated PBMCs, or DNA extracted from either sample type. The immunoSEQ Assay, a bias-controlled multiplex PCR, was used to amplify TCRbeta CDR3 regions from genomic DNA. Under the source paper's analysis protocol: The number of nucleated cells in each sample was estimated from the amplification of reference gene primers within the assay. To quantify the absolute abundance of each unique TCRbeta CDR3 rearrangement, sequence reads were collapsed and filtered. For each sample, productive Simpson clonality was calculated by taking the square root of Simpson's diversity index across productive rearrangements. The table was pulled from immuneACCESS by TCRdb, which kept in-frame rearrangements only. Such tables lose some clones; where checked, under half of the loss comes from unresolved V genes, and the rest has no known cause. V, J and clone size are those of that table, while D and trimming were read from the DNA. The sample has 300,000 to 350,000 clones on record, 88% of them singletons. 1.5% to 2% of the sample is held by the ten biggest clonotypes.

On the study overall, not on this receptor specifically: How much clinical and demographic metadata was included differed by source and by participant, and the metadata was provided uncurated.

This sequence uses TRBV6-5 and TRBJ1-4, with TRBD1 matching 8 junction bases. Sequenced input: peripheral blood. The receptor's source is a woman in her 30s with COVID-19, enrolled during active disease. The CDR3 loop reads CASSRQGEKLFF. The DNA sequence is TGTGCCAGCAGTAGACAGGGGGAAAAACTGTTTTTT.